One and the same sample provided the 26 T cell receptor beta chains below, sequenced in a study of T-cell memory formation after mild COVID-19. TCRdb recomputed calls from the 5' RACE reads with MiXCR, one row per CDR3 protein. The table has 540,000 or so distinct CDR3 sequences, just over 20% seen once. The sequenced material came from PBMCs or a T cell subset sorted from them (not recorded which). These receptor sequences come from an adult woman who had mild COVID-19 (a few samples of this study predate the infection). Cell type and time point are not known.

The V gene is TRBV20-1, the J gene TRBJ2-1; no definite D call. The CDR3 is made up of 13 amino acids. V was trimmed by 0 bases and J by 6 bases, leaving 9 bases between them. Germline V gene data show CDR1 as DFQATT and CDR2 as SNEGSKA (reference sequence). This chain's CDR3 is CSARDFRVNEQFF. CDR3 sequence (DNA): TGCAGTGCTAGAGATTTCCGGGTCAATGAGCAGTTCTTC.

This clonotype was seen a handful of times. Written as DNA, the CDR3 is TGCGCCAGCAGGGAGATTGCGGGCGATCCAGAGGTCGAGCAGTTCTTC. Its translation: CASREIAGDPEVEQFF. The gene calls are TRBV5-1 and TRBJ2-1, with D tentatively TRBD2 (5 bases). Germline V lookup: CDR1 SGHRS, CDR2 YFSETQ. This CDR3 has 16 amino acids. V was clipped by 5 bases and J by 10 bases, with 25 bases between them.

This clonotype was seen more than once but under ten times. The rearrangement joins TRBV10-3 to TRBJ2-1; D perhaps matches TRBD2 (6 bases). The CDR3 totals 16 residues. The germline gives CDR1 ENHRY, CDR2 SYGVKD. V was shortened by 11 bases and J by 0 bases, with 20 bases between the two germline ends. The CDR3 reads CASSRGTDLSYNEQFF. The CDR3 bases are TGTGCCTCCAGCCGGGGGACCGACCTCTCCTACAATGAGCAGTTCTTC.

The chain employs TRBV15 and TRBJ2-1, with 11 bases fitting TRBD2. V dropped 8 bases and J dropped 1; count of bases not matched to a gene: 1. Per germline, CDR1 LNHNV and CDR2 YYDKDF (reference sequence). The CDR3 has 14 amino acids. The CDR3 DNA follows: TGTGCCACCTCTAGCGGGGGGTCCTACAATGAGCAGTTCTTC. This translates into CATSSGGSYNEQFF.

This clonotype was seen a handful of times. The genes are TRBV11-2 and TRBJ1-2; D remains ambiguous. Germline loops: CDR1 SGHAT, CDR2 FQNNGV. This CDR3 region has 15 residues. Trimming took off 0 bases at V and 2 bases at J, with 10 bases between the two ends. The CDR3 is CASSLEGSPNYGYTF. The CDR3 DNA sequence: TGTGCCAGCAGCTTAGAAGGGAGTCCGAACTATGGCTACACCTTC.

The V gene is TRBV6-2 or TRBV6-3, the J gene TRBJ1-1; 9 bases are a match to TRBD1. CDR3 length: 14 amino acids. Germline loops: CDR1 MNHEY, CDR2 SVGEGT. Germline trimming cut 5 bases from V and 6 bases from J; bases unmatched to any gene: 7. CDR3: CASSTRTGVAEAFF. As DNA, the CDR3 is TGTGCCAGCAGTACAAGGACAGGGGTGGCTGAAGCTTTCTTT.

This chain joins TRBV5-4 and TRBJ2-7; the match to TRBD1 covers 9 bases. The CDR3 runs to 14 residues. Germline CDR1 reads SGHNT; CDR2 reads YYREEE (reference sequence). V gave up 4 bases and J gave up 6 bases; unmatched junction bases: 8. The DNA for the CDR3 is TGTGCCAGCAGCCCGGGACAGGGTCTTGTCGAGCAGTACTTC. This sequence encodes CASSPGQGLVEQYF.

This clonotype was picked up a small number of times. The CDR3 DNA reads TGTGCCAGCAGCGTAGGTTCCGGAAGCTCCTACAATGAGCAGTTCTTC. It yields the protein CASSVGSGSSYNEQFF. The V call is TRBV9, the J call TRBJ2-1; no definite D call. V was clipped by 0 bases and J by 0 bases, with 10 bases between them. The CDR3 is 16 amino acids. The germline gives CDR1 SGDLS, CDR2 YYNGEE.

The chain is built from TRBV6-1 and TRBJ2-2; no clear D gene. V lost 0 bases to trimming and J lost 5 bases, with 10 bases between them. Looked up from germline, CDR1 is MNHNS and CDR2 is SASEGT. This CDR3 spans 15 amino acids. The CDR3 sequence is CASSEAVEVTGELFF. The DNA of the CDR3 is TGTGCCAGCAGTGAAGCTGTAGAGGTGACCGGGGAGCTGTTTTTT.

The sample holds many counts of this clonotype. V and J are TRBV29-1 and TRBJ2-1; D not resolved. The CDR3 loop spans 13 amino acids. The V gene lost 6 bases and the J gene lost 0 bases, with 9 bases spanning the gap. The germline V gene encodes CDR1 SQVTM and CDR2 ANQGSEA. CDR3 region: CSVGSSSYNEQFF. The CDR3 coding sequence is TGCAGCGTCGGTAGCAGCTCCTACAATGAGCAGTTCTTC.

The chain couples TRBV6-4 to TRBJ2-3; 7 positions agree with TRBD2. V shed 3 bases and J 0 bases; nucleotides not matched to a gene: 3. The CDR3 covers 15 residues. Germline CDR1 and CDR2: MRHNA and SNTAGT. The CDR3 region has the DNA TGTGCCAGCAGTGAGAGAGCGGGGAGCACAGATACGCAGTATTTT. It encodes CASSERAGSTDTQYF.

The V gene is TRBV7-3, the J gene TRBJ2-3, with 9 bases that match TRBD2. Germline trimming cut 2 bases from V and 4 bases from J; bases unmatched to any gene: 7. Germline V gene sequence: CDR1 SGHTA, CDR2 FQGTGA. The CDR3 length is 16 residues. The CDR3 loop reads CASSLQFSGSPDTQYF. DNA of the CDR3: TGTGCCAGCAGCTTACAGTTTAGCGGGAGCCCAGATACGCAGTATTTT.

The chain is built from TRBV6-5 and TRBJ2-1, with D perhaps assigned TRBD1 or TRBD2 (5 bases each). Trimming took off 2 bases at V and 10 bases at J, with 12 bases between the two ends. Germline V lookup: CDR1 MNHEY, CDR2 SVGAGI. The CDR3 extends over 13 amino acids. The CDR3, as DNA: TGTGCCAGCAGTTACAGACTAACAGGCGAGCAGTTCTTC. Amino acid sequence: CASSYRLTGEQFF.

This sequence joins TRBV12-3 or TRBV12-4 and TRBJ2-5, with 12 bases fitting TRBD2. The ends lost 6 bases at V and 4 bases at J; junction bases unmatched: 3. The CDR3 runs 14 residues. This CDR3 reads CASRASGGAETQYF. The CDR3 region has the DNA TGTGCCAGCAGGGCTAGCGGGGGGGCAGAGACCCAGTACTTC.

This clonotype was observed a handful of times. The chain uses TRBV12-3 or TRBV12-4 and TRBJ1-3; D uncertain. This CDR3 comprises 14 residues. V was shortened by 5 bases and J by 0 bases, with 8 bases between the two germline ends. Here the CDR3 reads CASSRTRSGNTIYF. CDR3 DNA: TGTGCCAGCAGTAGGACCCGCTCTGGAAACACCATATATTTT.

This chain joins TRBV24-1 and TRBJ1-5; 8 nucleotides line up with TRBD1. The length of the CDR3 is 16 residues. Germline CDR1 KGHDR, CDR2 SFDVKD. With V trimmed by 2 bases and J by 7 bases, 9 bases remained unmatched. CDR3 DNA sequence: TGTGCCACCAGTGATTCGCAGGACAGGGCGGGACAGCCCCAGCATTTT. Encoded protein: CATSDSQDRAGQPQHF.

A few counts support this clonotype. J is TRBJ2-1 and V is TRBV24-1; D not resolved. Trimming removed 5 bases at V and 3 bases at J, with 7 bases between. The CDR3 extends over 13 amino acids. Germline V gene data show CDR1 as KGHDR and CDR2 as SFDVKD. In DNA form, the CDR3 reads TGTGCCACCAGTGCCGGACGCTACAATGAGCAGTTCTTC. It yields the protein CATSAGRYNEQFF.

The chain is built from TRBV19 and TRBJ1-6; weak D call: TRBD1 (6 bases). The V gene lost 6 bases and the J gene lost 8 bases, with 11 bases spanning the gap. The germline V gene has CDR1 LNHDA and CDR2 SQIVND (reference sequence). CDR3 length equals 13 residues. The CDR3 region is CASRDRWDSPLHF. In DNA form, the CDR3 reads TGTGCCAGTAGGGACAGATGGGATTCACCCCTCCACTTT.

The V and J genes are TRBV10-3 and TRBJ2-3; no clear D. V lost 3 bases to trimming and J lost 6 bases, with 7 bases between them. The CDR3 covers 12 residues. Germline CDR1 and CDR2: ENHRY and SYGVKD. The CDR3 nucleotides read TGTGCCATCAGTGATCTGCGCGATACGCAGTATTTT. Protein product: CAISDLRDTQYF.

This clonotype has just a few counts. The genes are TRBV3-1 and TRBJ2-2; no definite D call. This CDR3 has 11 residues. The germline gives CDR1 LGHDT, CDR2 YNNKEL (reference sequence). Trimming took 1 base from V and 7 from J, leaving 1 base between them. The CDR3 here is CASSQVGELFF. The CDR3 bases are TGTGCCAGCAGCCAAGTCGGGGAGCTGTTTTTT.

This clonotype was picked up many times. V and J are TRBV7-9 and TRBJ1-1; no clear D. In germline, CDR1 is SEHNR, CDR2 FQNEAQ (reference sequence). Deletions cut 5 bases from V and 4 bases from J, with 11 bases between. This CDR3 has 13 amino acids. In DNA form, the CDR3 reads TGTGCCAGCAGCCCCGAGTGGGGCACTGAAGCTTTCTTT. This codes for CASSPEWGTEAFF.

The CDR3 DNA follows: TGTGCCAGCAGCGTATTTAGCGGGGTAGCAGATACGCAGTATTTT. Its translation is CASSVFSGVADTQYF. This rearrangement joins TRBV9 to TRBJ2-3, with 8 bases lining up with TRBD2. Germline V lookup: CDR1 SGDLS, CDR2 YYNGEE. The CDR3 length is 15 residues. The J segment lost 4 bases and the V segment lost 1 base, leaving 5 bases of the junction unmatched.

This clonotype was found a few times. This chain connects TRBV7-8 to TRBJ2-5; unclear D gene. The CDR3 has 12 residues. Trimming left V 2 bases short and J 9 bases short, with 10 bases between. Germline loops: CDR1 SGHVS, CDR2 FQNEAQ. The CDR3 DNA sequence: TGTGCCAGCAGCTTACCCCCCGGACCCCAGTACTTC. Translating it yields CASSLPPGPQYF.

V and J are TRBV20-1 and TRBJ2-5; D gene unclear. The V gene lost 3 bases and the J gene lost 5 bases, with 13 bases spanning the gap. The CDR3 consists of 13 residues. The germline V gene has CDR1 DFQATT and CDR2 SNEGSKA (reference sequence). The CDR3 coding sequence is TGCAGTGCTAGTGGGCTCGGCCTCGAGACCCAGTACTTC. Protein sequence: CSASGLGLETQYF.

The rearrangement joins TRBV2 to TRBJ2-2; D not resolved. The germline V and J ends were trimmed by 3 bases and 7 bases, with 12 bases remaining between them. Germline CDR1 SNHLY, CDR2 FYNNEI. This CDR3 is built from 14 residues. This chain's CDR3 is CASSDSLGNGELFF. The DNA of the CDR3 is TGTGCCAGCAGTGACAGCCTAGGGAACGGGGAGCTGTTTTTT.

This clonotype was counted only a few times. V is TRBV12-3 or TRBV12-4 and J is TRBJ1-2, with D hard to call. This CDR3 is 14 amino acids long. V lost 6 bases and J lost 4, with 15 bases in between. CDR3 nucleotides: TGTGCCAGCAGCGTAGGTGGCGGATCCTATGGCTACACCTTC. This encodes CASSVGGGSYGYTF.